This T cell receptor beta chain is drawn from a study of T-cell reconstitution after alpha-beta-depleted transplantation in children. Findings and limits, study-wide: Newly made T cells mostly supplied T-cell counts and diversity one year after transplant. Several hundred expanded graft clones reportedly supplied alpha-beta T cells about two months after transplant. In some patients, recipient T cells and intrathymic progenitors surviving conditioning explained high day-60 diversity.

Construction of the TCRbeta library involved unique molecular identifiers. One entry per CDR3 protein, called by TCRdb with MiXCR from the PCR reads. This repertoire shows hundreds of thousands of distinct CDR3 sequences, approximately 13% found once; its top ten account for about 2.2%. This clonotype was seen a few times. Antigen: not known. The material was PBMCs, mostly from graft donor cells, obtained 360 days after TCRalphabeta/CD19-depleted stem cell transplant. The sequence derives from a male patient aged 10-17 years who had a stem cell transplant for acute myeloid leukemia, so the T cells may come from the graft donor.

The CDR3 DNA reads as TGCACCCTGGGGGGGAGCTCCTACAATGAGCAGTTCTTC. Encoded protein: CTLGGSSYNEQFF. The rearrangement joins TRBV29-1 to TRBJ2-1; 7 bases fit TRBD2. Germline CDR1 SQVTM, CDR2 ANQGSEA. This CDR3 has 13 amino acids.